These 17 T cell receptor beta chains share one sample of origin, sequenced in a study of T cells expressing NK-cell markers. Following a re-call of the 5' RACE reads, TCRdb has one entry per CDR3 protein and lacks DNA. The listing contains a few hundred thousand distinct CDR3 sequences. The sequenced sample consisted of blood T cells: a sorted CD56 or NKG2C T cell subset, CD4+ or CD8+ T cells, or bulk PBMC T cells (not recorded which). All receptors come from a man aged 18 to 29 in good health.

This chain links TRBV5-1 with TRBJ2-1. CDR3 size: 20 residues. In germline, CDR1 is SGHRS, CDR2 YFSETQ. CDR3 region: CASSLAPTVWGRGTNNEQFF.

V gene TRBV23-1 combines with J gene TRBJ2-1; the D gene TCRdb calls, TRBD1, cannot be checked with no DNA. TRBV23-1 is noted as an ORF with a role that remains uncertain. CDR3 size: 16 residues. CDR3 region: CASSQPWLGSHNEQFF.

The V and J genes are TRBV12-3 or TRBV12-4 and TRBJ2-2; absent DNA, TCRdb's TRBD2 call cannot be checked. The CDR3 contains 15 residues. The CDR3 loop is CASSSYSGRTGELFF.

The chain is built from TRBV19 and TRBJ1-5; no DNA is available, so the TRBD1 call from TCRdb remains unchecked. Germline CDR1 reads LNHDA; CDR2 reads SQIVND (reference sequence). The CDR3 has 15 residues. Here the CDR3 reads CASSGAGTVNQPQHF.

The chain recombines TRBV20-1 with TRBJ1-1; absent DNA, TCRdb's TRBD1 call cannot be checked. Germline CDR1 is DFQATT and CDR2 is SNEGSKA (reference sequence). The CDR3 extends over 13 amino acids. The CDR3 loop reads CSTRSRGIYEAFF.

The chain joins TRBV7-2 to TRBJ2-7; TCRdb returns TRBD2, unconfirmable since there is no DNA. Germline V lookup: CDR1 SGHTA, CDR2 FQGNSA. This CDR3 has 15 residues. CDR3 protein: CASSLAPGGELEQYF. The entire variable domain, with the rest obtained from reference TRBV7-2 and TRBJ2-7, is as follows: GAGVSQSPSNKVTEKGKDVELRCDPISGHTALYWYRQSLGQGLEFLIYFQGNSAPDKSGLPSDRFSAERTGGSVSTLTIQRTQQEDSAVYLCASSLAPGGELEQYFGPGTRLTVT.

The rearrangement uses TRBV5-1 and TRBJ2-3; the D call of TRBD1 rests on TCRdb alone, since no DNA is present to check it. CDR3 length: 13 residues. Germline loops: CDR1 SGHRS, CDR2 YFSETQ. Here the CDR3 reads CATKTGETDTQYF.

This chain uses TRBV7-2 with TRBJ2-7; TCRdb calls TRBD1, which cannot be checked without DNA. CDR3 length equals 16 residues. Germline assignment: CDR1 SGHTA and CDR2 FQGNSA. This chain's CDR3 is CASSDYGGGLLDEQYF.

The gene calls are TRBV5-6 and TRBJ2-5; TCRdb selects TRBD2, and the lack of DNA leaves this call unchecked. The germline V gene has CDR1 SGHDT and CDR2 YYEEEE. There are 16 residues in the CDR3. CDR3: CASRPVDGEIQETQYF.

The chain carries TRBV10-3 and TRBJ2-7; TCRdb gives TRBD2 as the D gene, but with no DNA this cannot be confirmed. The CDR3 has 16 residues. From germline, CDR1 is ENHRY and CDR2 SYGVKD. The CDR3 loop reads CAISDPGLAGSYEQYF.

The chain uses TRBV3-1 and TRBJ2-7. The CDR3 is 11 residues long. CDR1 and CDR2 (germline): LGHDT, YNNKEL (reference sequence). Here the CDR3 reads CASSQDGEQYF.

The gene calls are TRBV14 and TRBJ2-1; the TCRdb D gene call, TRBD2, has no DNA to confirm it. Germline CDR1 is SGHDN and CDR2 is FVKESK. The CDR3 is 16 residues long. This CDR3 reads CASSRLTSGFDNEQFF.

V usage is TRBV20-1 and J usage is TRBJ2-1; no DNA is available, so the TRBD2 call from TCRdb remains unchecked. The CDR3 has 16 residues. Germline lookup yields CDR1 DFQATT and CDR2 SNEGSKA (reference sequence). CDR3 sequence reads: CSARTPRTKGYNEQFF.

The chain couples TRBV4-2 to TRBJ2-2. CDR1 is LGHNA and CDR2 is YNFKEQ in the germline V gene. This CDR3 comprises 17 residues. The CDR3: CASSPYILTWNTGELFF.

The chain's CDR3 is CSASPGPNTEAFF. This chain links TRBV20-1 with TRBJ1-1. The CDR3 is 13 residues long. Germline V gene data show CDR1 as DFQATT and CDR2 as SNEGSKA (reference sequence).

The rearrangement links TRBV12-3 or TRBV12-4 to TRBJ2-3; the TRBD1 assignment by TCRdb is unverifiable without DNA. This CDR3 spans 13 amino acids. The CDR3 loop reads CASQDRVTDTQYF.

The chain combines TRBV24-1 with TRBJ1-2. The CDR3 is made up of 15 amino acids. Germline V gene sequence: CDR1 KGHDR, CDR2 SFDVKD. The CDR3: CATSVVADGNYGYTF.